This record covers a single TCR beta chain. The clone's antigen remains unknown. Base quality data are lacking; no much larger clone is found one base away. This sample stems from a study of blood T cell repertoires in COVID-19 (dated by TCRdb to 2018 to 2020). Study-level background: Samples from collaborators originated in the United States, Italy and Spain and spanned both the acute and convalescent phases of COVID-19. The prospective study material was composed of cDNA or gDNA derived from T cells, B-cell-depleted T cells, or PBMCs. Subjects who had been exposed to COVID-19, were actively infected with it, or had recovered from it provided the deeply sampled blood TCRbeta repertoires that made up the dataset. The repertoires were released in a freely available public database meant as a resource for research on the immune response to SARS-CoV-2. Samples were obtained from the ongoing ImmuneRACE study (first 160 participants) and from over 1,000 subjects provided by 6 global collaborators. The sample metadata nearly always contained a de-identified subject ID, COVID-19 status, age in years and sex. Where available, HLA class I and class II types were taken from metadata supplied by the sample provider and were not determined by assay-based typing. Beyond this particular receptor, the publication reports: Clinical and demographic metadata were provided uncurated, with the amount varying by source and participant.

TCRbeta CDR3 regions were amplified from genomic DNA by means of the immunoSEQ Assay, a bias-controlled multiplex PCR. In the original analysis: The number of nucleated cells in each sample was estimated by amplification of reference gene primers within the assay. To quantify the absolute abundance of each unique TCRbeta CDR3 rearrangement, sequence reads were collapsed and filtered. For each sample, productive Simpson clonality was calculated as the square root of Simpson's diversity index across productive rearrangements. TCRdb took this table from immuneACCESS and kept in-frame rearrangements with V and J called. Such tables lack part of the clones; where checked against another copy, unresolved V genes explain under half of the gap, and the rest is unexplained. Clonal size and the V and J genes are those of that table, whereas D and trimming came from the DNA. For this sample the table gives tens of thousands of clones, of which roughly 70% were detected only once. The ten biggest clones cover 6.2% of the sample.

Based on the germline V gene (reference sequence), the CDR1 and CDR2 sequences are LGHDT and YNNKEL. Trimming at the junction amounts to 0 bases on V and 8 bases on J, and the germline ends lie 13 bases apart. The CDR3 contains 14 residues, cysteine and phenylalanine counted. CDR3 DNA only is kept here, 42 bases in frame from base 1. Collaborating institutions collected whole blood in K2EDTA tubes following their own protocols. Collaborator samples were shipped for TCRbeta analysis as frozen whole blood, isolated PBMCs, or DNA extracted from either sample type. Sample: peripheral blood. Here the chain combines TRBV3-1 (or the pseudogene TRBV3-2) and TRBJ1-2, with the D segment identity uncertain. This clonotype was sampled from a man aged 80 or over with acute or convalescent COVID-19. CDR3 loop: CASSQEERQGGYTF. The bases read TGTGCCAGCAGCCAAGAGGAGCGGCAAGGGGGCTACACCTTC.